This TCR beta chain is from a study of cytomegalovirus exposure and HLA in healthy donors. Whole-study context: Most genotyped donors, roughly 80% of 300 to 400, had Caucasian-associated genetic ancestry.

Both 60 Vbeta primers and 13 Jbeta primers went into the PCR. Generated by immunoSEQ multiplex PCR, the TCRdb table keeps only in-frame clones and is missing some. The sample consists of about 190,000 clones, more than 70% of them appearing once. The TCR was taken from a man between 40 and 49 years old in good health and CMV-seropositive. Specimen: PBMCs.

The DNA of the CDR3 is TGTGCCAGCAGTAGTGCAGGGGGTGGATCAGATACGCAGTATTTT. Translated, it gives CASSSAGGGSDTQYF. The rearrangement uses TRBV28 and TRBJ2-3; 7 positions agree with TRBD1. The V segment lost 5 bases and the J segment 4 bases; nucleotides outside the gene matches: 9. Germline V lookup: CDR1 MDHEN, CDR2 SYDVKM. The CDR3 extends over 15 amino acids. Full variable domain (outside the CDR3, taken from reference TRBV28 and TRBJ2-3): DVKVTQSSRYLVKRTGEKVFLECVQDMDHENMFWYRQDPGLGLRLIYFSYDVKMKEKGDIPEGYSVSREKKERFSLILESASTNQTSMYLCASSSAGGGSDTQYFGPGTRLTVL.